The sequence of this T cell receptor (beta chain) was determined in a study of blood T cells in healthy people across ages. For this clonotype: No antigen is known for it.

A second PCR of 7 to 11 cycles used a sample-barcoded 5' primer and a J-beta primer mix. MiXCR, run by TCRdb on the 5' RACE reads, gives a single entry per CDR3 protein. This table has roughly 1.9 million distinct CDR3 sequences, roughly two fifths appearing once. The CDR3 covers 14 residues. V was cut by 1 base and J by 3 bases, with 10 bases left in between. Study results and limitations: PBMCs were not sorted, which prevented a conclusive comparison of naive versus antigen-experienced cells. The donors' CMV status was not determined, possibly confounding changes in expanded clonotypes.

This TCR derives from a human donor in good health. The chain joins TRBV12-3 or TRBV12-4 to TRBJ2-7; a possible D gene is TRBD1 (6 bases). Material: blood. In DNA, the CDR3 is TGTGCCAGCAGTTTAGAGGCAGGGGTCTACGAGCAGTACTTC. Amino acid sequence: CASSLEAGVYEQYF.